This TCR beta chain was sequenced during a study of cytomegalovirus exposure and HLA in healthy donors. Researchers ran the PCR with 60 Vbeta and 13 Jbeta primers. Clones were sequenced by immunoSEQ multiplex PCR, and TCRdb holds only the in-frame ones, with some missing. The top ten clones hold 5.7% of a sample with around 190,000 clones, 80% of them seen once. This CDR3 is 13 amino acids long. Trimming cost V 0 bases and J 8 bases, with 7 bases left between them. CDR1 is SGHVS and CDR2 is FQNEAQ in the germline V gene. Overall study findings and caveats: Among TCR beta chains, those listed as cytomegalovirus-associated numbered over 150.

Notes on this clone: What it recognizes is unknown.

This rearrangement joins TRBV7-8 to TRBJ1-4; no reliable D call. What was sequenced was PBMCs. The source of this sequence is a middle-aged man in good health and CMV-seronegative. CDR3 sequence: CASSLAGREKLFF. The CDR3 DNA sequence: TGTGCCAGCAGCTTAGCGGGCCGGGAAAAACTGTTTTTT.